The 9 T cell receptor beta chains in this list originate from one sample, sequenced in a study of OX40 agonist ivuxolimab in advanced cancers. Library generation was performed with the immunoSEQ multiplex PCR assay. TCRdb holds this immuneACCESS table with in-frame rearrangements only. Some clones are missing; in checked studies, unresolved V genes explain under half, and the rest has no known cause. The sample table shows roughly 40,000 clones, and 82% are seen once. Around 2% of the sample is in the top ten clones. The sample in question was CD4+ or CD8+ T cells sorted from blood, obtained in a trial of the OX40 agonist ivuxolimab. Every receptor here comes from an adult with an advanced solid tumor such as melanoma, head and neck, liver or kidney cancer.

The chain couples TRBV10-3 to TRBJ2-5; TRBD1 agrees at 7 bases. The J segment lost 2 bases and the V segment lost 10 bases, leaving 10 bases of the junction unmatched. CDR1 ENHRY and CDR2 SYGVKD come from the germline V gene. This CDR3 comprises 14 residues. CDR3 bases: TGTGCCAGCAGGCCCGGACAGGTTCAAGAGACCCAGTACTTC. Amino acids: CASRPGQVQETQYF.

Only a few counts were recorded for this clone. In DNA, the CDR3 is TGTGCCAGCAGCTTAGCGTCCATTCAGGGGTACCCCTACGAGCAGTACTTC. Encoded protein: CASSLASIQGYPYEQYF. The gene calls are TRBV7-2 and TRBJ2-7; D is perhaps TRBD1 (6 bases). Trimming left V 0 bases short and J 2 bases short, with 17 bases between. The CDR3 has 17 residues. The germline V gene encodes CDR1 SGHTA and CDR2 FQGNSA.

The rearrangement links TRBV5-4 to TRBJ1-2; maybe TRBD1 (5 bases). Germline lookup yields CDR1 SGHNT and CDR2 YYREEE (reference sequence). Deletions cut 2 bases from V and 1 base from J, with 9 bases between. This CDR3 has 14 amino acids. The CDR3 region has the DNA TGTGCCAGCAGCTTCAGACAGATTAACTATGGCTACACCTTC. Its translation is CASSFRQINYGYTF.

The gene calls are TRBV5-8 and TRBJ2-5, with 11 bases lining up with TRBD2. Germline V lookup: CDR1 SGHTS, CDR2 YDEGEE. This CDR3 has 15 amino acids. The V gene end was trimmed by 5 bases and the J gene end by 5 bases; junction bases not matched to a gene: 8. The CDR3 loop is CASRLTSGDSETQYF. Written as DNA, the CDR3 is TGTGCCAGCAGACTGACTAGCGGGGATTCTGAGACCCAGTACTTC.

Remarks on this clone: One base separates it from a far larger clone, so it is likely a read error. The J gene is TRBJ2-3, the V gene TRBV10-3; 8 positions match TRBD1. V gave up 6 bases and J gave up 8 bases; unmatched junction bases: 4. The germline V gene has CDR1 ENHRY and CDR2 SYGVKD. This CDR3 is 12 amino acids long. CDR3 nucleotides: TGTGCCATCAGCCCACAGGGGGGTACGCAGTATTTT. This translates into CAISPQGGTQYF.

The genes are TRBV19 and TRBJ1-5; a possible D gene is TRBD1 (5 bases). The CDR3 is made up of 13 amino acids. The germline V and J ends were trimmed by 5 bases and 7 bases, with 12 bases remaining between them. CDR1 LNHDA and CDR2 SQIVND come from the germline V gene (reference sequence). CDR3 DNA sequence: TGTGCCAGTAGTGCTCAGGGTGGGCAGCCCCAGCATTTT. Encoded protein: CASSAQGGQPQHF.

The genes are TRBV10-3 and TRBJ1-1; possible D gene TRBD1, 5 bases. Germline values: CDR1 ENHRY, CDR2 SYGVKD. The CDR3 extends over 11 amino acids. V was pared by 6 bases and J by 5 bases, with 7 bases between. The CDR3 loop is CAIRGVTEAFF. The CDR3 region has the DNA TGTGCCATCAGGGGGGTTACTGAAGCTTTCTTT.

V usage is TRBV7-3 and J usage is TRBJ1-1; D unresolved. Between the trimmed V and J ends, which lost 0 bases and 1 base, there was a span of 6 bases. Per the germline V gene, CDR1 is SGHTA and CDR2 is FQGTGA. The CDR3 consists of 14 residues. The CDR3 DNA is TGTGCCAGCAGCTTAACGGCGGGGAACACTGAAGCTTTCTTT. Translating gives CASSLTAGNTEAFF.

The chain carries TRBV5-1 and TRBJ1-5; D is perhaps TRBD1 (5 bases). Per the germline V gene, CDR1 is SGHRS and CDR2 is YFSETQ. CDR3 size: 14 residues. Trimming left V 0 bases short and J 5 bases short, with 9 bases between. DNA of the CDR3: TGCGCCAGCAGCTTGGACGGGGGGGATCAGCCCCAGCATTTT. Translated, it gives CASSLDGGDQPQHF.